The T cell receptor (beta chain) described here comes from a study of cytomegalovirus exposure and HLA in healthy donors. Primers for the PCR totalled 60 Vbeta and 13 Jbeta. Here immunoSEQ multiplex PCR was the method, and the copy in TCRdb shows in-frame clones only, minus some. The sample holds 130,000 or so clones; roughly four fifths are singletons and the top ten take around 1.8%. Germline trimming cut 5 bases from V and 5 bases from J; bases unmatched to any gene: 8. Germline V CDR1 and CDR2: SEHNR, FQNEAQ (reference sequence). The CDR3 is made up of 14 amino acids. The gene calls are TRBV7-9 and TRBJ2-7, with 8 bases that match TRBD1. The sequencing input was PBMCs. This TCR came from a man between 18 and 29 years old in good health and CMV-seronegative. The CDR3 region is CASSPTDRVHEQYF. The CDR3, as DNA: TGTGCCAGCAGCCCAACGGACAGGGTCCACGAGCAGTACTTC.